This T cell receptor (beta chain) was found in a study of PD-1 blockade in mismatch repair-deficient tumors. Time point meaning: roughly 9-day in vitro stimulation with candidate neoantigen peptide 3. Cells were stimulated nine to eleven days with each of several ELISpot-reactive neoantigens. TCRdb's table, derived via immunoSEQ multiplex PCR, lists solely in-frame clones and lacks some. The repertoire holds some 10,000 clones, with 85% to 95% as singletons. On this clone: Its target is not known.

Looked up from germline, CDR1 is SGDLS and CDR2 is YYNGEE. CDR3 length: 16 residues. V dropped 3 bases and J dropped 0 bases, with 12 bases sitting between them. The sequence derives from an adult with mismatch repair-deficient cancer. Sample: cells cultured in vitro, taken from a patient treated with pembrolizumab. The rearrangement joins TRBV9 to TRBJ1-4, with D perhaps matching TRBD1 (6 bases). CDR3 coding DNA: TGTGCCAGCAGCGAGGGGGGACTTGCAACTAATGAAAAACTGTTTTTT. Protein product: CASSEGGLATNEKLFF.